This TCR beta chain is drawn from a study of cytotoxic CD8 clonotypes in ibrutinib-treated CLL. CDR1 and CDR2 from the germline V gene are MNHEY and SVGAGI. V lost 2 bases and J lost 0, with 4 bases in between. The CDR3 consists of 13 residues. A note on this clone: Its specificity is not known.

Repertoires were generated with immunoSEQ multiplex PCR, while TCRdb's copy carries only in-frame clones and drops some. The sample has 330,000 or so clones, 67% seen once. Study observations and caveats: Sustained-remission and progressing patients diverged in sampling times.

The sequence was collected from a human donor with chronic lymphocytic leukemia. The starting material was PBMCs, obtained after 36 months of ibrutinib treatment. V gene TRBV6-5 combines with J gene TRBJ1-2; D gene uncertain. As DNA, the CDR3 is TGTGCCAGCAGTTACGCCACTAACTATGGCTACACCTTC. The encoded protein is CASSYATNYGYTF.